This TCR beta chain was captured by sequencing in a study of sequential checkpoint blockade in melanoma. Study in general: Patients were randomized 1:1 to nivolumab-then-ipilimumab or ipilimumab-then-nivolumab first-line. 90 to 95 pretreatment tumor DNA samples were TCRβ immunosequenced. Whole-study results and caveats: T-cell fraction and clonality followed PD-L1 and CD8+ counts, not mutational load.

Measured with immunoSEQ multiplex PCR; TCRdb has only the in-frame clones, and not every one. The sample carries some 3,000 clones, roughly 22% recorded once. The germline V gene encodes CDR1 MGHRA and CDR2 YSYEKL. V was pared by 0 bases and J by 1 base, with 5 bases of the junction left unmatched. The CDR3 loop spans 16 amino acids. Treatment of the sample: randomized to nivolumab then ipilimumab (arm A) or the reverse (arm B). This clone is labeled medium-sized. Its antigen remains unknown. The TCR was taken from a human donor with melanoma. The sequences come from tumor tissue (inferred from file names), collected from a patient given nivolumab and ipilimumab in sequence. The rearrangement links TRBV4-1 to TRBJ2-7, with TRBD2 identical over 8 bases. The CDR3 reads CASSQDPSGSSYEQYF. The CDR3 nucleotides are TGCGCCAGCAGCCAAGATCCCAGCGGGAGTTCCTACGAGCAGTACTTC.